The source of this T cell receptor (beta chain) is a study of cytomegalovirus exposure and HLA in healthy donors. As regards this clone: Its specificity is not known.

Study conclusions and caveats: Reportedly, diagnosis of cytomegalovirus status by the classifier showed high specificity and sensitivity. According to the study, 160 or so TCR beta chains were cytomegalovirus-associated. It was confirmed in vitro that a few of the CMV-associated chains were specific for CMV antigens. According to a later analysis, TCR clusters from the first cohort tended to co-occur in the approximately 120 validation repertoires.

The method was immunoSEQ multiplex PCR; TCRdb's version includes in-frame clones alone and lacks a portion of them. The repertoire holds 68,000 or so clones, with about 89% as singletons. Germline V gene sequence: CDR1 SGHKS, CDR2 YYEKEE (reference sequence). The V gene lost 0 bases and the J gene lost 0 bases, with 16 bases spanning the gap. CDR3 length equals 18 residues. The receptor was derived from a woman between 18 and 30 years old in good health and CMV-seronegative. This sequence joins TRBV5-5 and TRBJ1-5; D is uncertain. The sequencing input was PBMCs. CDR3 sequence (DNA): TGTGCCAGCAGCTTGGGCGTCCCCCAGCGGTATAGCAATCAGCCCCAGCATTTT. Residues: CASSLGVPQRYSNQPQHF. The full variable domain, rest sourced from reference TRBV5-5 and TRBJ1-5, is DAGVTQSPTHLIKTRGQQVTLRCSPISGHKSVSWYQQVLGQGPQFIFQYYEKEERGRGNFPDRFSARQFPNYSSELNVNALLLGDSALYLCASSLGVPQRYSNQPQHFGDGTRLSIL.